This T cell receptor (beta chain) was recorded in a study of siplizumab effects on memory and regulatory T cells. Germline V gene data show CDR1 as MNHEY and CDR2 as SMNVEV (reference sequence). The CDR3 extends over 14 amino acids. V dropped 7 bases and J dropped 2; count of bases not matched to a gene: 5. Sequencing of each sample assayed roughly 9.1 x 10^4 TCR templates. Assay used: immunoSEQ multiplex PCR; TCRdb lists only in-frame clones, some missing. The sample gives tens of thousands of clones, 85% to 95% of which show up once; under 20% is in the top ten. Comment on this clone: The antigen is undetermined.

Findings and caveats of the study: The majority of clones, roughly 80-95% of proliferating CD4+ or CD8+ clones, lacked an assignable naive or memory phenotype. A mean of about 69% of mappable alloreactive CD4+ clones were Treg-derived with siplizumab, compared with around 26% in controls. Naive T cells looked more diverse than memory cells and looked like major alloresponse contributors.

The receptor was derived from a human donor in good health. The rearrangement links TRBV27 to TRBJ1-2; 9 nucleotides align to TRBD1. The sequencing sample was made of CD8+ T cells sorted from blood. CDR3 nucleotides: TGTGCCAGCAAGCCGGACAGGGGAAACTATGGCTACACCTTC. Protein sequence: CASKPDRGNYGYTF.